Listed here are 28 T cell receptor beta chains from one sample, sequenced in a study of T cell responses to AZD1222 COVID-19 vaccine. The method was immunoSEQ multiplex PCR; TCRdb's version includes in-frame clones alone and lacks a portion of them. The profile shows over 110,000 clones, 85% to 90% of them singletons. This sample comprised peripheral blood, obtained on day 0 of AZD1222 vaccination. Every receptor here comes from an adult in good health.

This chain's CDR3 is CASSLELDNQPQHF. In nucleotides, the CDR3 is TGTGCCAGCAGCTTAGAACTCGACAATCAGCCCCAGCATTTT. The chain joins TRBV11-2 to TRBJ1-5, with D unresolved. CDR1 is SGHAT and CDR2 is FQNNGV in the germline V gene. V was pared by 0 bases and J by 3 bases, with 6 bases between. The CDR3 runs 14 residues.

V usage is TRBV5-6 and J usage is TRBJ1-4; no reliable D call. CDR1 and CDR2 from the germline V gene are SGHDT and YYEEEE. The length of the CDR3 is 13 residues. The V and J ends lost 0 bases and 3 bases respectively, with 3 bases between them. CDR3 nucleotide sequence: TGTGCCAGCAGCTTGGGAGCTAATGAAAAACTGTTTTTT. The encoded protein is CASSLGANEKLFF.

The V call is TRBV9, the J call TRBJ1-5; D is unresolved. Per germline, CDR1 SGDLS and CDR2 YYNGEE. The ends were cut back, 5 bases at V and 0 bases at J, with 6 bases in the middle. The CDR3 loop spans 13 amino acids. The CDR3 sequence is CASRVHSNQPQHF. DNA of the CDR3: TGTGCCAGCAGGGTTCATAGCAATCAGCCCCAGCATTTT.

This sequence joins TRBV7-9 and TRBJ2-7; possible D gene TRBD1, 5 bases. V lost 2 bases, J lost 0 bases, and 8 bases lay in between. Germline V gene lookup returns CDR1 SEHNR and CDR2 FQNEAQ (reference sequence). This CDR3 has 14 residues. Written as DNA, the CDR3 is TGTGCCAGCAGCTTATCCGGACACTCCTACGAGCAGTACTTC. It yields the protein CASSLSGHSYEQYF.

This chain links TRBV15 with TRBJ1-2; tentatively, D is TRBD1 (5 bases). Trimming pared 0 bases from V and 6 bases from J, leaving 11 bases between. Germline V gene data show CDR1 as LNHNV and CDR2 as YYDKDF (reference sequence). This CDR3 is built from 14 residues. Here the CDR3 reads CATSRDIGVDGYTF. CDR3 sequence (DNA): TGTGCCACCAGCAGAGATATAGGGGTAGATGGCTACACCTTC.

The chain joins TRBV12-3 or TRBV12-4 to TRBJ1-3; D is ambiguous. This CDR3 is 13 amino acids long. V was clipped by 11 bases and J by 0 bases, with 11 bases between them. The CDR3 sequence is CALTVPSGNTIYF. The CDR3 coding sequence is TGTGCCTTGACCGTACCCTCTGGAAACACCATATATTTT.

The CDR3 region has the DNA TGTGCCAGCAGCCAGGACCCTTCCGCCTATAGGGATGGCTACACCTTC. Its protein is CASSQDPSAYRDGYTF. The rearrangement joins TRBV4-2 to TRBJ1-2; D is uncertain. The CDR3 runs 16 residues. In germline, CDR1 is LGHNA, CDR2 YNFKEQ. V shed 3 bases and J shed 6 bases, with 20 bases lying between them.

This sequence joins TRBV3-1 (or the pseudogene TRBV3-2) and TRBJ2-4, with D possibly matching TRBD1 (6 bases). The CDR3 is 17 residues long. Germline V gene sequence: CDR1 LGHDT, CDR2 YNNKEL (reference sequence). V shed 0 bases and J shed 0 bases, with 12 bases lying between them. In nucleotides, the CDR3 is TGTGCCAGCAGCCAAGAGGGGGACATTGTAGCCAAAAACATTCAGTACTTC. Its translation: CASSQEGDIVAKNIQYF.

This clone appeared a single time. This chain uses TRBV2 with TRBJ2-1, with unresolved D. Germline assignment: CDR1 SNHLY and CDR2 FYNNEI. The CDR3 is 17 amino acids. Trimming removed 2 bases from V and 3 bases from J, with 17 bases in between. The CDR3 region has the DNA TGTGCCAGCAGTGAAAGTAGTGGCGGATCCCACTACAATGAGCAGTTCTTC. Its translation: CASSESSGGSHYNEQFF. Complete variable domain (other parts from reference TRBV2 and TRBJ2-1): EPEVTQTPSHQVTQMGQEVILRCVPISNHLYFYWYRQILGQKVEFLVSFYNNEISEKSEIFDDQFSVERPDGSNFTLKIRSTKLEDSAMYFCASSESSGGSHYNEQFFGPGTRLTVL.

This clone was recorded a few times. The gene calls are TRBV7-9 and TRBJ2-2, with 15 bases fitting TRBD2. V lost 4 bases and J lost 7; bases outside the gene matches: 7. This CDR3 spans 17 amino acids. Germline-derived CDR1 and CDR2 are SEHNR and FQNEAQ (reference sequence). CDR3: CASSSPGLAGGNGELFF. The CDR3 DNA is TGTGCCAGCAGCTCGCCGGGACTAGCGGGAGGTAACGGGGAGCTGTTTTTT.

A few counts support this clone. The chain combines TRBV28 with TRBJ1-5; the D is unclear. This CDR3 has 14 amino acids. Germline V gives CDR1 MDHEN, CDR2 SYDVKM. V was clipped by 10 bases and J by 5 bases, with 18 bases between them. In nucleotides, the CDR3 is TGTGCCACCTTCGGACGGTCCGGTCATCAGCCCCAGCATTTT. It specifies CATFGRSGHQPQHF.

The chain recombines TRBV6-2 or TRBV6-3 with TRBJ1-2; the D is unclear. Germline loops: CDR1 MNHEY, CDR2 SVGEGT. The V and J ends lost 4 bases and 8 bases respectively, with 8 bases between them. This CDR3 contains 11 residues. The CDR3 protein is CASSSSGGYTF. CDR3 DNA sequence: TGTGCCAGCAGTTCGTCGGGCGGCTACACCTTC.

Only a few counts were recorded for this clone. The V and J genes are TRBV4-2 and TRBJ1-1; D not certain. This CDR3 region has 15 residues. V was clipped by 4 bases and J by 5 bases, with 17 bases between them. From germline, CDR1 is LGHNA and CDR2 YNFKEQ. This CDR3 is CASSLVVGEVTEAFF. In DNA form, the CDR3 reads TGTGCCAGCAGCCTCGTCGTGGGTGAAGTGACTGAAGCTTTCTTT.

The chain employs TRBV5-6 and TRBJ2-7, with a weak D call TRBD1 (6 bases). CDR1 and CDR2 (germline): SGHDT, YYEEEE. This CDR3 is 13 amino acids long. V lost 2 bases to trimming and J lost 10 bases, with 16 bases between them. The CDR3 loop is CASSFDRLGVQYF. CDR3 in DNA: TGTGCCAGCAGCTTCGACAGGCTTGGGGTCCAGTACTTC. Together with reference TRBV5-6 and TRBJ2-7, the CDR3 gives the full variable domain: DAGVTQSPTHLIKTRGQQVTLRCSPKSGHDTVSWYQQALGQGPQFIFQYYEEEERQRGNFPDRFSGHQFPNYSSELNVNALLLGDSALYLCASSFDRLGVQYFGPGTRLTVT.

The rearrangement links TRBV6-5 to TRBJ2-1; weak D call: TRBD2 (6 bases). Germline CDR1 MNHEY, CDR2 SVGAGI. The CDR3 runs 13 residues. Trimming stripped 11 bases from V and 3 bases from J, with 14 bases between. The CDR3 spells CAGRDSDYNEQFF. The CDR3 region has the DNA TGTGCCGGCCGGGACTCCGACTACAATGAGCAGTTCTTC.

The chain has TRBV9 and TRBJ2-1; the D call may be TRBD1 or TRBD2 (6 bases each). V was clipped by 0 bases and J by 4 bases, with 11 bases between them. Germline V gene lookup returns CDR1 SGDLS and CDR2 YYNGEE. The CDR3 covers 15 residues. CDR3 sequence: CASSVGGAKYNEQFF. CDR3 bases: TGTGCCAGCAGCGTAGGGGGGGCTAAATACAATGAGCAGTTCTTC. The full variable domain, completed using reference TRBV9 and TRBJ2-1, is DSGVTQTPKHLITATGQRVTLRCSPRSGDLSVYWYQQSLDQGLQFLIQYYNGEERAKGNILERFSAQQFPDLHSELNLSSLELGDSALYFCASSVGGAKYNEQFFGPGTRLTVL.

This chain uses TRBV4-1 with TRBJ1-1; D is unclear. This CDR3 has 13 amino acids. With 1 base removed from V and 1 base from J, the gap between germline ends came to 4 bases. Germline assignment: CDR1 MGHRA and CDR2 YSYEKL. The CDR3 DNA reads TGCGCCAGCAGCCAAGTTAGGAACACTGAAGCTTTCTTT. Translated: CASSQVRNTEAFF.

This chain links TRBV4-1 with TRBJ1-5; D remains unclear. The CDR3 contains 14 residues. V was trimmed by 0 bases and J by 4 bases, leaving 7 bases between them. Germline V gene lookup returns CDR1 MGHRA and CDR2 YSYEKL. The CDR3 DNA reads as TGCGCCAGCAGCCAAGATGGAAGAAATCAGCCCCAGCATTTT. Translation gives CASSQDGRNQPQHF.

The chain links TRBV3-1 (or the pseudogene TRBV3-2) to TRBJ1-1, with D possibly matching TRBD1 (6 bases). The germline V gene has CDR1 LGHDT and CDR2 YNNKEL (reference sequence). The CDR3 is made up of 17 amino acids. V lost 3 bases and J 4 bases, leaving 21 bases between the germline ends. CDR3 sequence reads: CASSQDLGAVGGTEAFF. As DNA, the CDR3 is TGTGCCAGCAGCCAGGACCTGGGGGCCGTGGGTGGCACTGAAGCTTTCTTT.

The rearrangement uses TRBV27 and TRBJ1-6; 8 positions agree with TRBD1. The CDR3 is 15 residues long. Trimming took 6 bases from V and 6 from J; bases not matched to a gene: 7. The germline CDR1 and CDR2 sequences are MNHEY and SMNVEV (reference sequence). This chain's CDR3 is CASRLQGASNSPLHF. In nucleotides, the CDR3 is TGTGCCAGCAGGCTCCAGGGGGCAAGTAATTCACCCCTCCACTTT.

V usage is TRBV6-1 and J usage is TRBJ2-1; TRBD2 agrees at 8 bases. The CDR3 runs 14 residues. Germline values: CDR1 MNHNS, CDR2 SASEGT. The V and J ends lost 3 bases and 3 bases, in that order; junction bases with no gene match: 1. The CDR3 protein is CASSDGTSYNEQFF. CDR3 coding DNA: TGTGCCAGCAGTGACGGGACTAGCTACAATGAGCAGTTCTTC.

This CDR3 is CASATSRGGGVYSNQPQHF. CDR3 bases: TGTGCCAGCGCAACTTCCCGCGGGGGAGGGGTTTATAGCAATCAGCCCCAGCATTTT. This chain links TRBV27 with TRBJ1-5; D perhaps matches TRBD1 (5 bases). V was shortened by 8 bases and J by 0 bases, with 26 bases between the two germline ends. The CDR3 consists of 19 residues. The germline V gene encodes CDR1 MNHEY and CDR2 SMNVEV (reference sequence).

The chain links TRBV7-9 to TRBJ2-5; D not certain. This CDR3 region has 12 residues. The ends were cut back, 5 bases at V and 0 bases at J, with 4 bases in the middle. The germline V gene has CDR1 SEHNR and CDR2 FQNEAQ (reference sequence). In nucleotides, the CDR3 is TGTGCCAGCAGCCCAAACCAAGAGACCCAGTACTTC. This encodes CASSPNQETQYF.

This sequence joins TRBV6-6 and TRBJ1-6; D gene uncertain. The CDR3 runs to 13 residues. Germline V gene data show CDR1 as MNHNY and CDR2 as SVGAGI (reference sequence). Deletions cut 8 bases from V and 6 bases from J, with 11 bases between. The DNA of the CDR3 is TGTGCCAGCTGGGGAGGGCTTAATTCACCCCTCCACTTT. Its translation is CASWGGLNSPLHF.

This chain links TRBV18 with TRBJ1-6; unclear D gene. This CDR3 is 14 amino acids long. Trimming took 2 bases from V and 8 from J, leaving 10 bases between them. Germline CDR1 reads KGHSH; CDR2 reads LQKENI. The CDR3 loop is CASSPDSADSPLHF. The CDR3 DNA follows: TGTGCCAGCTCACCAGACTCGGCCGATTCACCCCTCCACTTT.

As to this clone: Other nucleotide sequences from this sample produce the same CDR3. This chain uses TRBV24-1 with TRBJ2-3; tentatively, D is TRBD1 or TRBD2 (5 bases each). The V end was cut by 8 bases, the J end by 0 bases, with 11 bases between. The CDR3 length is 14 residues. Germline loops: CDR1 KGHDR, CDR2 SFDVKD. The CDR3 DNA is TGTGCCACCACGGGACGATCTAGCACAGATACGCAGTATTTT. Translation: CATTGRSSTDTQYF.

The chain joins TRBV5-1 to TRBJ2-2, with TRBD1 matching over 7 bases. J was trimmed by 7 bases and V by 4 bases; bases with no gene match: 7. CDR1 and CDR2 from the germline V gene are SGHRS and YFSETQ. The CDR3 contains 14 residues. CDR3 DNA sequence: TGCGCCAGCAGCATAACAGGGGTGGTCGGGGAGCTGTTTTTT. This codes for CASSITGVVGELFF.

The rearrangement links TRBV27 to TRBJ1-1; no clear D gene. This CDR3 is built from 16 residues. Per germline, CDR1 MNHEY and CDR2 SMNVEV (reference sequence). V lost 2 bases and J lost 1, with 14 bases in between. The CDR3 loop reads CASSLQRTLTNTEAFF. The CDR3 DNA follows: TGTGCCAGCAGTTTACAAAGGACCCTCACGAACACTGAAGCTTTCTTT.